Sequencing of this T cell receptor beta chain was carried out in a study of tumor-infiltrating lymphocytes in localized non-small cell lung cancer. The ends lost 2 bases at V and 4 bases at J; junction bases unmatched: 1. The CDR3 is 16 amino acids. The germline CDR1 and CDR2 sequences are MRHNA and SNTAGT. Sequencing used immunoSEQ multiplex PCR; TCRdb keeps in-frame clones, though not all of them. Of 13,000 or so clones in the sample, 70% to 75% were seen once. Sample: uninvolved lung tissue not adjacent to the tumor. The chain employs TRBV6-4 and TRBJ2-2, with 13 bases identical to TRBD2. The sequence came from a human donor with non-small cell lung cancer. CDR3 region: CASSDTSGGATGELFF. For the CDR3, the DNA is TGTGCCAGCAGTGACACTAGCGGGGGGGCCACCGGGGAGCTGTTTTTT.